The T cell receptor (beta chain) under discussion was sequenced for a study of blood T cell repertoires in COVID-19. Study-level information: Samples taken during acute and convalescent COVID-19 were collected in the United States, Italy and Spain. From T cells, B-cell-depleted T cells, or PBMCs came the material, which was cDNA or gDNA.

CDR3 length: 15 residues. Germline loops: CDR1 MDHEN, CDR2 SYDVKM. Unmatched junction bases numbered 11, after V lost 11 bases and J lost 0 bases. Under the authors' procedure: Reference gene primer amplification yielded estimated nucleated cell counts. Only in-frame clones appear in the TCRdb table, and some are missing; sequencing was by immunoSEQ multiplex PCR. From that table come the V and J calls and clone size; the DNA was used to work out D and trimming. This table holds nearly 300,000 clones, about 87% found once. The rearrangement links TRBV28 to TRBJ1-1, with 8 bases matching TRBD1. The material sequenced was peripheral blood. The TCR originated in a woman aged 25 to 39 who had recovered from COVID-19. CDR3 in amino acids: CAADRGRGLNTEAFF. For the CDR3, the DNA is TGTGCCGCGGATAGGGGCAGGGGGCTGAACACTGAAGCTTTCTTT.